Reported below is one TCR beta chain. No antigen is known for it. The sample belongs to a study of OX40 agonist ivuxolimab in advanced cancers. The method was immunoSEQ multiplex PCR; TCRdb's version includes in-frame clones alone and lacks a portion of them. In the table there are around 68,000 clones, about 91% of which are singletons. The CDR3 is 17 amino acids. Germline values: CDR1 SGHTA, CDR2 FQGTGA. Trimming stripped 5 bases from V and 6 bases from J, with 22 bases between. Regarding the study as a whole: Dose levels from 0.1 to 3.0 mg/kg saw CD4+ and CD8+ blood T cells expand clonally by week 6.

The rearrangement links TRBV7-3 to TRBJ2-2, with D tentatively TRBD1 (6 bases). This material consisted of CD4+ or CD8+ T cells sorted from blood, taken in a trial of the OX40 agonist ivuxolimab. The TCR originated in an adult with an advanced solid tumor such as melanoma, head and neck, liver or kidney cancer. The CDR3: CASSLGGAQGLSGELFF. CDR3 nucleotides: TGTGCCAGCAGCCTAGGCGGTGCACAGGGTCTTTCCGGGGAGCTGTTTTTT. Together with reference TRBV7-3 and TRBJ2-2, the CDR3 gives the full variable domain: GAGVSQTPSNKVTEKGKYVELRCDPISGHTALYWYRQSLGQGPEFLIYFQGTGAADDSGLPNDRFFAVRPEGSVSTLKIQRTERGDSAVYLCASSLGGAQGLSGELFFGEGSRLTVL.